This is a list of T cell receptor beta chains from one sample in a study of blood T cells in healthy people across ages. One entry per CDR3 protein results from TCRdb running MiXCR on the 5' RACE reads. The sample includes approximately 490,000 distinct CDR3 sequences, about 24% of them seen just once. Another study also made use of these data, one on T cells of mothers and their children.

The sequenced sample was blood. Source of these receptors: a boy between 10 and 17 years old in good health. The CDR3 runs from the conserved cysteine through the conserved F or W. D genes are given only for firm matches. Size is omitted from some rows. Given values are once, few, many or a class for expanded clones.

V: TRBV21-1; size: NA; D: NA; J: TRBJ1-1; CDR3: CASLSTEAFF; DNA: TGTGCCAGCCTGAGCACTGAAGCTTTCTTT
V: TRBV2; size: few; D: TRBD2; J: TRBJ2-1; CDR3: CASIAGRSYNEQFF; DNA: TGTGCCAGCATAGCGGGGCGATCCTACAATGAGCAGTTCTTC
V: TRBV12-3/TRBV12-4; size: few; D: NA; J: TRBJ2-3; CDR3: CANSLGRGTDTQYF; DNA: TGTGCCAACAGTTTAGGGCGGGGCACAGATACGCAGTATTTT
V: TRBV7-2; size: many; D: NA; J: TRBJ2-4; CDR3: CASSLGTAWGLAKNIQYF; DNA: TGTGCCAGCAGCTTAGGGACAGCGTGGGGTCTAGCCAAAAACATTCAGTACTTC
V: TRBV4-1; size: few; D: TRBD1; J: TRBJ1-1; CDR3: CASSQTTGGTAEAFF; DNA: TGCGCCAGCAGCCAGACAACAGGGGGCACCGCTGAAGCTTTCTTT
V: TRBV5-5; size: NA; D: NA; J: TRBJ2-7; CDR3: CASSARVRALEQYF; DNA: TGTGCCAGCAGCGCCCGGGTCAGGGCCCTCGAGCAGTACTTC
V: TRBV28; size: NA; D: NA; J: TRBJ1-2; CDR3: CASRLDRSYGYTF; DNA: TGTGCCAGCAGACTCGACAGGAGCTATGGCTACACCTTC
V: TRBV5-6; size: few; D: NA; J: TRBJ2-3; CDR3: CASSLASSATDTQYF; DNA: TGTGCCAGCAGCTTGGCCTCGTCGGCCACAGATACGCAGTATTTT
V: TRBV3-1; size: few; D: TRBD1; J: TRBJ2-5; CDR3: CASRQEGGGTQYF; DNA: TGTGCCAGCAGACAAGAAGGGGGCGGGACCCAGTACTTC
V: TRBV6-5; size: few; D: NA; J: TRBJ1-1; CDR3: CASSYSPGLTEAFF; DNA: TGTGCCAGCAGTTACTCCCCAGGGCTCACTGAAGCTTTCTTT
V: TRBV28; size: few; D: TRBD1; J: TRBJ1-5; CDR3: CASSFDVETGVGSNQPQHF; DNA: TGTGCCAGCAGTTTCGATGTTGAGACAGGGGTTGGTAGCAATCAGCCCCAGCATTTT
V: TRBV24-1; size: NA; D: TRBD1; J: TRBJ2-5; CDR3: CATSDVTGGETQYF; DNA: TGTGCCACCAGTGATGTGACAGGGGGAGAGACCCAGTACTTC
V: TRBV7-2; size: NA; D: NA; J: TRBJ2-2; CDR3: CASSSDSPNTGELFF; DNA: TGTGCCAGCAGTTCGGACAGTCCGAACACCGGGGAGCTGTTTTTT